One T cell receptor delta chain is described in this entry. No cognate antigen has been identified for it. Base-call qualities are not available, and no considerably larger clone is one nucleotide away. This specimen comes from a study of delta chains in infants with herpesvirus infections (dated by TCRdb to the early 2020s). In terms of the full investigation: From birth, the study prospectively followed a Ugandan infant birth cohort to characterize gammadelta T cell responses to primary cytomegalovirus (CMV) infection. Using PBMC, gammadelta TCRs were sequenced for over 15 CMV-infected infants, one of whom was congenitally infected, and for under 10 CMV-uninfected infants who had enough sample available. By approximate age, the infant blood samples fell into groups of 1.5, 4, 8 and 12 months. Belgian fetal and cord blood gammadelta TCR data that had been published previously were included solely for comparison and were not produced in this cohort. A public fetal Vdelta1/Vgamma8 gammadelta TCR clonotype was searched for in infants infected with CMV after birth. The investigation overall reported the following: The authors noted a small sample size and no race- or environment-matched controls, since nearly all Ugandans acquire CMV before adulthood. The public Vdelta1 clonotype appeared in 4 of 18 CMV-infected infants: three infected postnatally before 120 days of age, plus the congenitally infected infant. Within Vdelta1 cells, the frequency of the public clonotype appeared to be inversely correlated with age at infection and to decay rapidly, seemingly not persisting past roughly two months. Detection of the public clonotype was limited to the first time point after infection, and the public clonotype was not found in uninfected infants or in infants infected after 120 days. In CMV-uninfected infants, the public clonotype might still exist at levels below the detection limit.

Pregnant women getting prenatal care were recruited in Kampala, Uganda, and their infants were enrolled; maternal HIV status had to be documented. Home visits to families took place weekly, and collection of infant clinical information, oral swabs and peripheral blood began at 6 weeks of age and was repeated every 4 months after that. Blood was drawn into heparin tubes, and PBMC were separated by Ficoll-Paque density gradient centrifugation and then cryopreserved. Library preparation used RT-PCR. To generate TCR cDNA, PBMC RNA underwent reverse transcription with SuperScript II using gamma-chain- and delta-chain-specific primers. The cDNA was purified with AMPure XP beads, then amplified and indexed with Illumina adapters using the Nextera XT Index Kit. Sequencing of the gammadelta TCR libraries was done on an Illumina MiSeq using a V2 300-cycle kit. The original methods were these. Using MiXCR v2.1.12, CDR3 sequences were assembled, and reads were mapped onto D, J and V genes obtained from GenBank. VDJtools v1.2.1 was used to carry out repertoire analyses of the CDR3 clonotypes. TCRdb reran clone calling on the public reads with CATT; rows sharing one DNA sequence were then combined. These V and J calls originate from TCRdb's pipeline instead of the authors' own analysis. The sample profile shows about 1,500 delta-chain clones; approximately 30% of them were found once. The leading ten clones occupy 20% of the sample.

Sequences TSWWSYY (CDR1) and QGS (CDR2) are obtained from the germline V gene. Including cysteine and phenylalanine, the CDR3 has 21 amino acids. Just CDR3 DNA is preserved here, 63 bases in frame from base 1. A distance of 31 bases separates the germline ends of V and J, which lose 5 bases and 0 bases respectively. This TCR derives from a human donor who was a Ugandan infant, either HIV-exposed or HIV-unexposed (not recorded which). Sequenced here: peripheral blood, sampled at time point 1 of longitudinal follow-up. The chain is encoded by TRDV1 joined to TRDJ1; the D call is possibly TRDD2 or TRDD3, each sharing 7 bases. The nucleotides read TGTGCTCTTGGGCCGATTTTCCTACCCGGGGGATGCGGAGGGTACACCGATAAACTCATCTTT. This gives the protein CALGPIFLPGGCGGYTDKLIF.